This entry is about one T cell receptor beta chain. What it recognizes is unknown. TCRdb reanalysed the reads using MiXCR and keeps one entry per CDR3 protein. The data show roughly 990,000 distinct CDR3 sequences, 31% seen once. The sample is drawn from a study of T cell repertoires in cytomegalovirus infection. The CDR3 covers 13 residues. The germline CDR1 and CDR2 sequences are MGHRA and YSYEKL. The V and J ends lost 0 bases and 5 bases respectively, with 7 bases between them. V usage is TRBV4-1 and J usage is TRBJ1-2; D gene unclear. The sequencing used cultured CD8+ T cells from PBMCs, collected from culture after CMV antigen stimulation. This receptor was taken from a human donor in good health (CMV status not recorded). Some clones in this sample may be carry-over from other donors' samples. The CDR3 coding sequence is TGCGCCAGCAGCCAAGATCTGCCTTATGGCTACACCTTC. It yields the protein CASSQDLPYGYTF.